Listed below are T cell receptor beta chains from one sample, sequenced in a study of T cell responses to AZD1222 COVID-19 vaccine. The method was immunoSEQ multiplex PCR; TCRdb's version includes in-frame clones alone and lacks a portion of them. This table has some 150,000 clones, about 90% appearing once. This material consisted of peripheral blood, taken on day 0 of AZD1222 vaccination. These receptor sequences come from an adult in good health. The conserved cysteine and the conserved F or W are not part of the CDR3 here.

CDR3: ASSARQGEWAEQF
V: TRBV9
J: TRBJ2-1

CDR3: ASSPGTSGGDQYEQY
V: TRBV3-1/TRBV3-2
J: TRBJ2-7

CDR3: AISAAGGGDEAF
V: TRBV10-3
J: TRBJ1-1

CDR3: ASSQGRRGWNTEAF
V: TRBV4-3
J: TRBJ1-1

CDR3: ASSQGNQPQH
V: TRBV12-3/TRBV12-4
J: TRBJ1-5

CDR3: ASSPVDEQF
V: TRBV7-6
J: TRBJ2-1

CDR3: ASSPLAGIGEQY
V: TRBV7-6
J: TRBJ2-7

CDR3: ASSPPNWDSNTGELF
V: TRBV18
J: TRBJ2-2

CDR3: ASRNRQETRNTEAF
V: TRBV6-6
J: TRBJ1-1

CDR3: ASSISNGNEQF
V: TRBV19
J: TRBJ2-1

CDR3: ASSQVLGNTIY
V: TRBV27
J: TRBJ1-3

CDR3: ASSRSHTEAF
V: TRBV2
J: TRBJ1-1

CDR3: ASSDRGSGNTEAF
V: TRBV19
J: TRBJ1-1

CDR3: ASSLAVGGKNEKLF
V: TRBV7-9
J: TRBJ1-4

CDR3: ATSRERSETQY
V: TRBV15
J: TRBJ2-5

CDR3: ASSPRTGWNEQF
V: TRBV7-9
J: TRBJ2-1

CDR3: ATSTGKETQY
V: TRBV10-3
J: TRBJ2-5

CDR3: ASSGTVPNYGYT
V: TRBV2
J: TRBJ1-2

CDR3: ASSVDTVREQF
V: TRBV5-1
J: TRBJ2-1

CDR3: ASSLVWGGRAGDEQF
V: TRBV11-2
J: TRBJ2-1

CDR3: ASTRTSGTDEQY
V: TRBV18
J: TRBJ2-7

CDR3: ASSFFSYNSPLH
V: TRBV7-2
J: TRBJ1-6

CDR3: ASSQEGLAPCYEQY
V: TRBV4-2
J: TRBJ2-7

CDR3: ASSPGTPSSYEQY
V: TRBV3-1/TRBV3-2
J: TRBJ2-7

CDR3: ASSEATSTDTQY
V: TRBV19
J: TRBJ2-3

CDR3: AVSRVGLNEQY
V: TRBV6-5
J: TRBJ2-7

CDR3: ASTGLYYGYT
V: TRBV19
J: TRBJ1-2

CDR3: ASSLRSTYEQY
V: TRBV7-9
J: TRBJ2-7

CDR3: ASSLETQGNYGYT
V: TRBV5-1
J: TRBJ1-2

CDR3: ASSLKSRRATDTQY
V: TRBV11-2
J: TRBJ2-3

CDR3: ASSEGLGRGYNEQF
V: TRBV6-4
J: TRBJ2-1

CDR3: ASRRRGGGTDTQY
V: TRBV9
J: TRBJ2-3

CDR3: ASSLPGANYGYT
V: TRBV28
J: TRBJ1-2

CDR3: ASSQLQGESLGYT
V: TRBV5-1
J: TRBJ1-2

CDR3: ASSSWRPLQY
V: TRBV6-2/TRBV6-3
J: TRBJ2-7

CDR3: ASRAGTGFEQY
V: TRBV19
J: TRBJ2-7